The sequence of this T cell receptor (beta chain) was determined in a study of CD8+CD57+ T cells in acquired aplastic anemia. For the study at large: On average, sorted CD4+ and CD8+ cells gave 3.2 ug of DNA. The average read count for CD4+ cells in healthy donors was some 9.9 million.

Study-wide results and limits: Some 29 CD8+ CDR3 sequences were shared between patients and controls.

Germline CDR1 reads SEHNR; CDR2 reads FQNEAQ (reference sequence). Trimming took off 5 bases at V and 9 bases at J, with 13 bases between the two ends. CDR3 length: 12 amino acids. This clonotype was detected a few times. Its antigen is not identified. For CDR3 and TCR beta VDJ profiling, genomic DNA was the template used. TCRdb re-derived calls from the reads in MiXCR, one entry per CDR3 protein. The sample shows about 160,000 distinct CDR3 sequences, approximately 44% of them seen only once. This sequence originates from a human donor in good health. What was sequenced was sorted CD4+, CD8+, or CD8+CD57+ T cells (not recorded which) from PBMCs. The chain carries TRBV7-9 and TRBJ1-1; D may be TRBD1 (5 bases). The CDR3 DNA follows: TGTGCCAGCAGCGTGCTACAGGAGCAAGCTTTCTTT. Protein product: CASSVLQEQAFF. The full variable domain, its missing parts supplied by reference TRBV7-9 and TRBJ1-1, is DTGVSQNPRHKITKRGQNVTFRCDPISEHNRLYWYRQTLGQGPEFLTYFQNEAQLEKSRLLSDRFSAERPKGSFSTLEIQRTEQGDSAMYLCASSVLQEQAFFGQGTRLTVV.